The source of this TCR beta chain is a study of blood T cells in healthy people across ages. Study-wide points: Age showed a roughly linear inverse relationship with TCR beta diversity per million T cells. Naive T cell percentage showed a strong correlation with TCR beta diversity. Whereas aged donors had fewer naive CD4+ cells, long-lived donors had more of them and higher diversity.

As for this clonotype: Its antigen is currently unknown.

Samples each had at least 5 micrograms of total RNA extracted. Then a second PCR, running about 6 to 11 cycles, was carried out with a sample-barcoded 5' primer and a J-beta primer mix. TCRdb re-called the 5' RACE reads with MiXCR, one entry per CDR3 protein. The table shows nearly 1 million distinct CDR3 sequences, with roughly 51% occurring only once. The CDR3 is made up of 14 amino acids. Per germline, CDR1 SGHAT and CDR2 FQNNGV. The trim removed 5 bases at V and 5 bases at J, leaving 6 bases unmatched. This TCR was recovered from a woman aged 60-70 years in good health. The chain uses TRBV11-2 and TRBJ2-1, with 7 bases fitting TRBD2. Sequencing used blood. CDR3 DNA: TGTGCCAGCAGCCCCCGGGAGGACAACAATGAGCAGTTCTTC. Encoded protein: CASSPREDNNEQFF.